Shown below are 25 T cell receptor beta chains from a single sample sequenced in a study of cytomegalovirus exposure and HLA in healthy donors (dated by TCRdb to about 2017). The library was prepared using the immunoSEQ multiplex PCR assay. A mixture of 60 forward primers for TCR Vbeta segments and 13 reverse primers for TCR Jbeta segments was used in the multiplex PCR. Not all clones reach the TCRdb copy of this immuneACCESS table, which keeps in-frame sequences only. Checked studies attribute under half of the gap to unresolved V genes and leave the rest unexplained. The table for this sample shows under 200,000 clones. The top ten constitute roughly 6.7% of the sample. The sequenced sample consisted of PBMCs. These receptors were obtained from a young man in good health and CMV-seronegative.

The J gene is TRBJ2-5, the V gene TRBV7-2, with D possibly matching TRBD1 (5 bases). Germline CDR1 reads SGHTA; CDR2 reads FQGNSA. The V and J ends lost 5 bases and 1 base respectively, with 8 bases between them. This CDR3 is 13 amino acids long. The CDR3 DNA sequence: TGTGCCAGCAGCATCAGGGCCCAAGAGACCCAGTACTTC. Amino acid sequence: CASSIRAQETQYF.

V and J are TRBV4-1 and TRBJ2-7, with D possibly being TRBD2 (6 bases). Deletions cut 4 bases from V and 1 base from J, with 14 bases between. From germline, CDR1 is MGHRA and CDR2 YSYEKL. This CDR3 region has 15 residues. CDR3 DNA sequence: TGCGCCAGCAGCCCGGGACTCCTTGGGTCCTACGAGCAGTACTTC. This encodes CASSPGLLGSYEQYF.

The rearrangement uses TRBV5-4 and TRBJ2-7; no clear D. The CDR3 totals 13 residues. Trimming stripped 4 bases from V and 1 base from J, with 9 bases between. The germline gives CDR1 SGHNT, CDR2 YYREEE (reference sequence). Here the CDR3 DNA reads TGTGCCAGCAGCCTCGCACAGTCCTACGAGCAGTACTTC. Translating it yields CASSLAQSYEQYF.

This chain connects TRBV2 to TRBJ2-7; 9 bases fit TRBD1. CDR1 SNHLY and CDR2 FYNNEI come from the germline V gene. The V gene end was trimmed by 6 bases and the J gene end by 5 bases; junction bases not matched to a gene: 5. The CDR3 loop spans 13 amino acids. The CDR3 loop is CASRGTGRHEQYF. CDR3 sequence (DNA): TGTGCCAGCAGGGGGACAGGGCGCCACGAGCAGTACTTC.

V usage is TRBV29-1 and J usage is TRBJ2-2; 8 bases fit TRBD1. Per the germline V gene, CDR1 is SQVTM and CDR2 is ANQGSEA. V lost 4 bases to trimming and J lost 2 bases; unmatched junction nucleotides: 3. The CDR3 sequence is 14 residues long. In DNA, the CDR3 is TGCAGCGTTGGGCAGGGGGCCAACACCGGGGAGCTGTTTTTT. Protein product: CSVGQGANTGELFF.

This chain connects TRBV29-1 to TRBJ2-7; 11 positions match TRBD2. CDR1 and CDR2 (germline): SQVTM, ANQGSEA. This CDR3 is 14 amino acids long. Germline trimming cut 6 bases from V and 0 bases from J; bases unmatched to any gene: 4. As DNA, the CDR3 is TGCAGCGTCCGCGGGACTAGCGGCTCCTACGAGCAGTACTTC. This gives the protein CSVRGTSGSYEQYF.

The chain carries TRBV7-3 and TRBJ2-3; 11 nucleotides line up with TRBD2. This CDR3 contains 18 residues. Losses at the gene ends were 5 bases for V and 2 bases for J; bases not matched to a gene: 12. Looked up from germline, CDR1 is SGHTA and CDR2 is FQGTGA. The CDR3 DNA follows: TGTGCCAGCAGCCTCCTGGGGACTAGCGGATTTATCACAGATACGCAGTATTTT. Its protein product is CASSLLGTSGFITDTQYF.

CDR3 in amino acids: CASSSLAGSNQPQHF. The CDR3 nucleotides read TGTGCCAGCAGTTCTCTTGCGGGTAGCAATCAGCCCCAGCATTTT. J is TRBJ1-5 and V is TRBV28; D unclear. CDR1 and CDR2 from the germline V gene are MDHEN and SYDVKM. V lost 4 bases to trimming and J lost 0 bases, with 10 bases between them. The CDR3 sequence is 15 residues long.

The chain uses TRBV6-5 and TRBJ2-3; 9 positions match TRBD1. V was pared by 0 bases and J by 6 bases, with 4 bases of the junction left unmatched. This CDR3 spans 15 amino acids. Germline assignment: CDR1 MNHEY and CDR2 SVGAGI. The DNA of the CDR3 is TGTGCCAGCAGTTACTCAACAGGGGGCATGGATACGCAGTATTTT. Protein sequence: CASSYSTGGMDTQYF.

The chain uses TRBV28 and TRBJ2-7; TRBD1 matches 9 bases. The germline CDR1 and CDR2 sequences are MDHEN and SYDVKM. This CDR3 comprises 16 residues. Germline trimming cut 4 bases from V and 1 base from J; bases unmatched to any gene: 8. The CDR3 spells CASSSLATGGSYEQYF. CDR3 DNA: TGTGCCAGCAGTTCCCTCGCGACAGGGGGGTCCTACGAGCAGTACTTC.

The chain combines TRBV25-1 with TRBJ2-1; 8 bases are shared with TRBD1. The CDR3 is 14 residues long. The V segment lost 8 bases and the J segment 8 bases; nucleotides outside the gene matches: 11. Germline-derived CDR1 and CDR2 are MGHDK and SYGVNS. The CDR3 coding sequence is TGTGCCAGCGGGGACCCGGGACAGGCGGATGAGCAGTTCTTC. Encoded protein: CASGDPGQADEQFF.

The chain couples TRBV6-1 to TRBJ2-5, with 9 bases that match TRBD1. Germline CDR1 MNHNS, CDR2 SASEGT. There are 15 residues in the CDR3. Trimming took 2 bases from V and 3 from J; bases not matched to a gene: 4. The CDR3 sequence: CASSEQGQGEETQYF. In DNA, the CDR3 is TGTGCCAGCAGTGAACAGGGACAGGGCGAAGAGACCCAGTACTTC.

The CDR3 DNA follows: TGTGCCAGCAGCTTAGTTCAGGGGGCGGGCAATCAGCCCCAGCATTTT. This sequence encodes CASSLVQGAGNQPQHF. The V and J genes are TRBV7-8 and TRBJ1-5; 8 nucleotides line up with TRBD1. V trimming: 1 base; J trimming: 2 bases; junction bases outside the gene matches: 4. Germline V CDR1 and CDR2: SGHVS, FQNEAQ. The CDR3 consists of 16 residues.

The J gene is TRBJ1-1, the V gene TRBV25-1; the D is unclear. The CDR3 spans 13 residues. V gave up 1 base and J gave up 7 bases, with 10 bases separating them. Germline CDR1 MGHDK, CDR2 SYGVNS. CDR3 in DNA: TGTGCCAGCAGTGAATTGTGGTCCAGTGAAGCTTTCTTT. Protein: CASSELWSSEAFF.

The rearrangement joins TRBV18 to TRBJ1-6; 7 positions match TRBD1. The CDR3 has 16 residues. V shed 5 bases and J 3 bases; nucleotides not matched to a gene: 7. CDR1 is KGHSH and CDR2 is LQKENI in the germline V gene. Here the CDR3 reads CASSSLGQIYNSPLHF. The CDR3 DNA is TGTGCCAGCTCAAGCCTGGGACAGATCTATAATTCACCCCTCCACTTT. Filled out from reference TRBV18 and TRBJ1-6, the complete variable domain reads NAGVMQNPRHLVRRRGQEARLRCSPMKGHSHVYWYRQLPEEGLKFMVYLQKENIIDESGMPKERFSAEFPKEGPSILRIQQVVRGDSAAYFCASSSLGQIYNSPLHFGNGTRLTVT.

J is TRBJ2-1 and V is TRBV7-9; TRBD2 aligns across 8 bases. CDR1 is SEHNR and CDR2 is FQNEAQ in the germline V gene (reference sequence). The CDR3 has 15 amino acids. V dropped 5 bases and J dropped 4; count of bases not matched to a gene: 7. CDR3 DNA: TGTGCCAGCAGCCTGGGACTAGGTCCTTACAATGAGCAGTTCTTC. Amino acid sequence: CASSLGLGPYNEQFF.

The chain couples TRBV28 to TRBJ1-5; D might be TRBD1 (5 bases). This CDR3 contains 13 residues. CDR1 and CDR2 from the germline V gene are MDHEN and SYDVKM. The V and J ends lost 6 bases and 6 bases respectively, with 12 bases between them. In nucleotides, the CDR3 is TGTGCCAGCAGGTTCCAGGGTGGTCAGCCCCAGCATTTT. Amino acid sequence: CASRFQGGQPQHF. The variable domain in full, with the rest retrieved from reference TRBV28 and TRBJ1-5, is DVKVTQSSRYLVKRTGEKVFLECVQDMDHENMFWYRQDPGLGLRLIYFSYDVKMKEKGDIPEGYSVSREKKERFSLILESASTNQTSMYLCASRFQGGQPQHFGDGTRLSIL.

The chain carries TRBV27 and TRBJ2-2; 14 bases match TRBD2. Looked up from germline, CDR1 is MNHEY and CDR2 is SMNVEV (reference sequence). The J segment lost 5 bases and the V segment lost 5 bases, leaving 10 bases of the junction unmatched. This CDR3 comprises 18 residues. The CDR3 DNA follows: TGTGCCAGCAGTAGTCCGGGACTAGCGGGAGTGAGGACCGGGGAGCTGTTTTTT. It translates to CASSSPGLAGVRTGELFF.

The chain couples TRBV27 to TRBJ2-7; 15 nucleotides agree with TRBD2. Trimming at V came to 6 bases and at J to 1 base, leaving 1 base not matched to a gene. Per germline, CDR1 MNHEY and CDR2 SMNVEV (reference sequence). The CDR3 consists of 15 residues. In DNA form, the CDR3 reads TGTGCCAGCAGGGGACTAGCGGGAGGTTCCTACGAGCAGTACTTC. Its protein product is CASRGLAGGSYEQYF.

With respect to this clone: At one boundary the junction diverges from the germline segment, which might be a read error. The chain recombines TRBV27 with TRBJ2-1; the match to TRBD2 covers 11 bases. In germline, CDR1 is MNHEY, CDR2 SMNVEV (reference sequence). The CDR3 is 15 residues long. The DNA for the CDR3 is TGTGCCAGCAATTTACTAGCGGGAGACTACAATGAGCAGTTCTTC. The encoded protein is CASNLLAGDYNEQFF.

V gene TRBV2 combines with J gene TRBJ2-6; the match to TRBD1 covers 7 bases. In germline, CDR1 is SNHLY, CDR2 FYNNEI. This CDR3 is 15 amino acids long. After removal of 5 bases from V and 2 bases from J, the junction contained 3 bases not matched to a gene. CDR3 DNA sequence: TGTGCCAGCAGTTACACAGGGGCTGGGGCCAACGTCCTGACTTTC. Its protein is CASSYTGAGANVLTF.

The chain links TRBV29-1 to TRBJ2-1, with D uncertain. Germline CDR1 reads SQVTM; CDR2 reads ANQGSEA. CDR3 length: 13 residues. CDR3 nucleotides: TGCAGTTTTCTTTTTCTGTCCTACAATGAGCAGTTCTTC. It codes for CSFLFLSYNEQFF.

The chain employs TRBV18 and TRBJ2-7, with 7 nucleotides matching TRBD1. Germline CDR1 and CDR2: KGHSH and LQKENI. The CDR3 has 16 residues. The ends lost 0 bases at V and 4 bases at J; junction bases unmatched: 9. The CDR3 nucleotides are TGTGCCAGCTCACCACCATCCCGGGACAGAAAGTACGAGCAGTACTTC. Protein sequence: CASSPPSRDRKYEQYF.

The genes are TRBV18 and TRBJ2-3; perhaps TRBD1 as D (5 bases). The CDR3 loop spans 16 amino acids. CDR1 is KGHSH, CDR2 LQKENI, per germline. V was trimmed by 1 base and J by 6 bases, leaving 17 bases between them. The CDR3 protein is CASSPLSIQGSDTQYF. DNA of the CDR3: TGTGCCAGCTCACCACTTAGTATTCAGGGATCGGATACGCAGTATTTT.

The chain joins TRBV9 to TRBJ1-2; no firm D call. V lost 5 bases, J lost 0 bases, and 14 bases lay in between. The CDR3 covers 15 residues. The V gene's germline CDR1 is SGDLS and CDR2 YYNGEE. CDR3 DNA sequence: TGTGCCAGCAGTGATGCGTGGGCTACTAACTATGGCTACACCTTC. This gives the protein CASSDAWATNYGYTF.